The 13 T cell receptor beta chains below come from one sample, sequenced in a study of cytomegalovirus exposure and HLA in healthy donors. PCR employed 60 Vbeta and 13 Jbeta primers. Produced via immunoSEQ multiplex PCR; TCRdb's table is partial and in-frame only. The table includes roughly 160,000 clones, 80% detected once. Sequencing used PBMCs. Source of these receptors: a male donor in good health and CMV-seronegative.

The chain carries TRBV29-1 and TRBJ2-7, with 8 bases identical to TRBD2. Germline-derived CDR1 and CDR2 are SQVTM and ANQGSEA. The CDR3 is 15 amino acids. V gave up 6 bases and J gave up 4 bases; unmatched junction bases: 14. CDR3 amino acids: CSVNKRGGPRYEQYF. CDR3 bases: TGCAGCGTCAACAAACGGGGGGGGCCTCGATACGAGCAGTACTTC.

The rearrangement joins TRBV6-1 to TRBJ1-5, with no clear D. This CDR3 contains 14 residues. V lost 6 bases to trimming and J lost 9 bases, with 18 bases between them. Germline V gene sequence: CDR1 MNHNS, CDR2 SASEGT. The CDR3 DNA sequence: TGTGCCAGCAGCCTAACGGGGTTCACCGGGCCCCAGCATTTT. Amino acids: CASSLTGFTGPQHF.

About this clone: The sample contains more than one DNA sequence encoding this CDR3. The rearrangement uses TRBV27 and TRBJ1-5, with 7 bases identical to TRBD1. Trimming took 5 bases from V and 2 from J; bases not matched to a gene: 3. Germline-derived CDR1 and CDR2 are MNHEY and SMNVEV (reference sequence). This CDR3 is 14 amino acids long. The CDR3 sequence is CASSPGQGNQPQHF. The CDR3 DNA is TGTGCCAGCAGTCCCGGACAGGGCAATCAGCCCCAGCATTTT.

The chain is built from TRBV19 and TRBJ1-6; tentatively, D is TRBD1 (6 bases). The CDR3 is 15 amino acids. V lost 0 bases and J 11 bases, leaving 14 bases between the germline ends. Germline V gene sequence: CDR1 LNHDA, CDR2 SQIVND (reference sequence). In DNA form, the CDR3 reads TGTGCCAGTAGTATAGATCTAGGACAGAAGGCACCCCTCCACTTT. Its protein product is CASSIDLGQKAPLHF.

The genes are TRBV5-4 and TRBJ2-5; TRBD1 might be the D (7 bases). The CDR3 is 14 amino acids. Germline values: CDR1 SGHNT, CDR2 YYREEE (reference sequence). Trimming removed 3 bases at V and 1 base at J, with 10 bases between. The CDR3 DNA reads TGTGCCAGCAGCTCGCAGGGGGGCCAAGAGACCCAGTACTTC. The encoded protein is CASSSQGGQETQYF.

Comments on this clone: The junction does not match germline at one end; this may be a read error. This chain joins TRBV7-9 and TRBJ2-7; TRBD2 agrees at 7 bases. The CDR3 sequence is 11 residues long. CDR1 SEHNR and CDR2 FQNEAQ come from the germline V gene (reference sequence). The DNA for the CDR3 is TGTGCCAGCAGCCCGGGAGGTGGGAGGGACTTC. Translation gives CASSPGGGRDF. The full variable domain, with the rest looked up from reference TRBV7-9 and TRBJ2-7, is DTGVSQNPRHKITKRGQNVTFRCDPISEHNRLYWYRQTLGQGPEFLTYFQNEAQLEKSRLLSDRFSAERPKGSFSTLEIQRTEQGDSAMYLCASSPGGGRDFGPGTRLTVT.

The V gene is TRBV13, the J gene TRBJ2-7, with a tentative D call TRBD2 (5 bases). This CDR3 is built from 16 residues. V shed 5 bases and J shed 0 bases, with 17 bases lying between them. Germline V gene data show CDR1 as PRHDT and CDR2 as FYEKMQ (reference sequence). The DNA of the CDR3 is TGTGCCAGCAGCCACGGACTTCCTCCCCTCTCCTACGAGCAGTACTTC. This codes for CASSHGLPPLSYEQYF.

The V and J genes are TRBV5-1 and TRBJ2-7; possibly TRBD1 for D (5 bases). Germline CDR1 is SGHRS and CDR2 is YFSETQ. The CDR3 covers 13 residues. Trimming cost V 3 bases and J 5 bases, with 12 bases left between them. DNA for the CDR3: TGCGCCAGCAGCTCCCTCGACAGCCACGAGCAGTACTTC. As protein: CASSSLDSHEQYF.

The J gene is TRBJ1-1, the V gene TRBV5-1, with TRBD1 identical over 8 bases. The germline CDR1 and CDR2 sequences are SGHRS and YFSETQ. The CDR3 runs to 15 residues. After removal of 4 bases from V and 2 bases from J, the junction contained 7 bases not matched to a gene. CDR3 DNA: TGCGCCAGCAGCGACCGGGACAGGTTAAACACTGAAGCTTTCTTT. Protein sequence: CASSDRDRLNTEAFF.

V and J are TRBV4-1 and TRBJ2-3, with 7 positions matching TRBD2. V lost 2 bases, J lost 7 bases, and 18 bases stayed unmatched. Germline-derived CDR1 and CDR2 are MGHRA and YSYEKL. The length of the CDR3 is 18 residues. The CDR3 spells CASSQYKRGVWGNNTQYF. The CDR3 nucleotides are TGCGCCAGCAGCCAATATAAGCGGGGTGTCTGGGGTAACAATACGCAGTATTTT.

This clone has only a few counts. J is TRBJ2-4 and V is TRBV5-4, with 9 positions matching TRBD1. The CDR3 is made up of 16 amino acids. V shed 4 bases and J 8 bases; nucleotides not matched to a gene: 13. Germline-derived CDR1 and CDR2 are SGHNT and YYREEE (reference sequence). The CDR3 coding sequence is TGTGCCAGCAGCATACCGGGACAGGGAGTATCAGACATTCAGTACTTC. Its protein product is CASSIPGQGVSDIQYF. Supplemented by reference TRBV5-4 and TRBJ2-4, the full variable domain reads ETGVTQSPTHLIKTRGQQVTLRCSSQSGHNTVSWYQQALGQGPQFIFQYYREEENGRGNFPPRFSGLQFPNYSSELNVNALELDDSALYLCASSIPGQGVSDIQYFGAGTRLSVL.

This sequence joins TRBV5-8 and TRBJ1-5, with 9 bases fitting TRBD1. The length of the CDR3 is 15 residues. CDR1 SGHTS and CDR2 YDEGEE come from the germline V gene. V was pared by 2 bases and J by 6 bases, with 6 bases of the junction left unmatched. CDR3 loop: CASSLLTGGGQPQHF. As DNA, the CDR3 is TGTGCCAGCAGCTTATTAACAGGGGGCGGTCAGCCCCAGCATTTT.

This clone was seen only a few times. This chain connects TRBV9 to TRBJ2-1, with TRBD2 matching 12 bases. The CDR3 consists of 18 residues. J was trimmed by 6 bases and V by 3 bases; bases with no gene match: 13. The germline gives CDR1 SGDLS, CDR2 YYNGEE. CDR3 DNA: TGTGCCAGCAGCGCGAGGGAAGGGACTAGCGGGCCTCCCAATGAGCAGTTCTTC. This gives the protein CASSAREGTSGPPNEQFF.